One and the same sample provided the 11 T cell receptor beta chains below, sequenced in a study of PD-1 blockade in classical Hodgkin lymphoma. After autologous stem cell transplantation all patients relapsed, and prior brentuximab vedotin exposure differed between cohorts. Generated by immunoSEQ multiplex PCR, the TCRdb table keeps only in-frame clones and is missing some. This repertoire shows roughly 13,000 clones, about 83% found once; its top ten account for around a quarter. Sequencing used peripheral blood mononuclear cells (PBMCs), obtained at baseline. All receptors derive from a human donor with classical Hodgkin lymphoma.

The CDR3, as DNA: TGTGCCAGCTCAGCCAAGGGCCCAGATACGCAGTATTTT. Protein: CASSAKGPDTQYF. The chain recombines TRBV18 with TRBJ2-3; D is unresolved. The CDR3 sequence is 13 residues long. The germline V and J ends were trimmed by 5 bases and 4 bases, with 10 bases remaining between them. Germline CDR1 is KGHSH and CDR2 is LQKENI.

As to this clone: This sample includes further DNA sequences coding for the same CDR3. This rearrangement joins TRBV29-1 to TRBJ2-1, with D unresolved. Germline assignment: CDR1 SQVTM and CDR2 ANQGSEA. The V and J ends lost 3 bases and 1 base respectively, with 4 bases between them. This CDR3 region has 12 residues. CDR3 bases: TGCAGCGTTGAGAGGTCCTACAATGAGCAGTTCTTC. This encodes CSVERSYNEQFF.

V is TRBV2 and J is TRBJ2-1, with 7 bases lining up with TRBD2. V shed 7 bases and J 3 bases; nucleotides not matched to a gene: 12. The CDR3 spans 16 residues. Germline V lookup: CDR1 SNHLY, CDR2 FYNNEI. The CDR3 DNA follows: TGTGCCAGCAATGCACTAGGGAGCGGGATCTACAATGAGCAGTTCTTC. As protein: CASNALGSGIYNEQFF. Filled out from reference TRBV2 and TRBJ2-1, the complete variable domain reads EPEVTQTPSHQVTQMGQEVILRCVPISNHLYFYWYRQILGQKVEFLVSFYNNEISEKSEIFDDQFSVERPDGSNFTLKIRSTKLEDSAMYFCASNALGSGIYNEQFFGPGTRLTVL.

This clone has just one count. This sequence joins TRBV9 and TRBJ1-2; TRBD1 is a possible D gene (6 bases). Germline V gives CDR1 SGDLS, CDR2 YYNGEE. This CDR3 is 13 amino acids long. The ends were cut back, 4 bases at V and 2 bases at J, with 9 bases in the middle. As DNA, the CDR3 is TGTGCCAGCAGCCAGAGGGGGAACTATGGCTACACCTTC. The encoded protein is CASSQRGNYGYTF.

The chain carries TRBV6-5 and TRBJ1-3, with D hard to call. Per the germline V gene, CDR1 is MNHEY and CDR2 is SVGAGI. The CDR3 totals 15 residues. V was clipped by 6 bases and J by 0 bases, with 12 bases between them. The CDR3 protein is CASRLGRSSGNTIYF. Written as DNA, the CDR3 is TGTGCCAGCAGGCTTGGACGGAGCTCTGGAAACACCATATATTTT.

The gene calls are TRBV5-1 and TRBJ2-7; 8 nucleotides line up with TRBD1. In germline, CDR1 is SGHRS, CDR2 YFSETQ. Trimming at V came to 6 bases and at J to 5 bases, leaving 13 bases not matched to a gene. This CDR3 has 15 residues. The CDR3 protein is CASTMPRGRGDEQYV. The CDR3 region has the DNA TGCGCCAGCACAATGCCCAGGGGGCGCGGCGACGAGCAGTACGTC.

The chain has TRBV18 and TRBJ1-1; D unclear. Trimming took off 8 bases at V and 1 base at J, with 20 bases between the two ends. Germline CDR1 is KGHSH and CDR2 is LQKENI. The CDR3 sequence is 16 residues long. CDR3 coding DNA: TGTGCCAGCACGGACCTCTCACCGGTGAAGAACACTGAAGCTTTCTTT. It specifies CASTDLSPVKNTEAFF.

The chain uses TRBV4-2 and TRBJ1-4; the D is unclear. Trimming took off 8 bases at V and 8 bases at J, with 12 bases between the two ends. The CDR3 is 12 residues long. The germline V gene encodes CDR1 LGHNA and CDR2 YNFKEQ. Here the CDR3 reads CASRRTDEKLFF. The CDR3 nucleotides are TGTGCCAGCCGACGGACGGACGAAAAACTGTTTTTT.

The J gene is TRBJ1-6, the V gene TRBV30; the D is unclear. Germline loops: CDR1 GTSNPN, CDR2 SVGIG (reference sequence). Trimming removed 1 base at V and 0 bases at J, with 1 base between. CDR3 length equals 13 residues. The CDR3 nucleotides are TGTGCCTGGAGTGGCTCCTATAATTCACCCCTCCACTTT. Translating it yields CAWSGSYNSPLHF.

In this sample, this clone turned up a few times. The chain combines TRBV10-3 with TRBJ1-2; D gene uncertain. Trimming took 7 bases from V and 6 from J, leaving 15 bases between them. The CDR3 contains 13 residues. CDR1 is ENHRY, CDR2 SYGVKD, per germline. This CDR3 reads CAIIDDNENGYTF. The CDR3 DNA reads TGTGCCATCATAGATGACAATGAAAATGGCTACACCTTC.

This clone was detected once. This chain joins TRBV7-3 and TRBJ2-7, with 8 bases identical to TRBD2. V shed 2 bases and J 3 bases; nucleotides not matched to a gene: 3. The CDR3 sequence is 14 residues long. The germline V gene encodes CDR1 SGHTA and CDR2 FQGTGA. The CDR3: CASSLSGRGYEQYF. In nucleotides, the CDR3 is TGTGCCAGCAGCTTATCCGGGAGGGGCTACGAGCAGTACTTC.